Below are 9 T cell receptor beta chains sequenced from a single sample in a study of CD8 T cells in Susac syndrome. Reverse transcription of about 0.45 to 1 ug RNA used random hexamers. TCRdb re-analysed the immunoSEQ multiplex PCR reads in MiXCR, keeping a single row per CDR3 protein. Seen here are about 120,000 distinct CDR3 sequences, 80% to 95% observed once, and the top ten hold about 0.15%. The sequencing sample was made of CD4+ T cells from PBMCs. These receptor sequences come from a human donor in good health.

Only one count was recorded for this clonotype. This sequence joins TRBV7-9 and TRBJ2-2, with a possible D match to TRBD1 (7 bases). The CDR3 spans 16 residues. Germline V lookup: CDR1 SEHNR, CDR2 FQNEAQ (reference sequence). Trimming took 7 bases from V and 6 from J, leaving 21 bases between them. The CDR3 sequence is CASIRETDREAGELFF. Here the CDR3 DNA reads TGTGCCAGCATCCGAGAAACAGACAGGGAGGCCGGGGAGCTGTTTTTT.

The gene calls are TRBV3-1 and TRBJ1-5; D is ambiguous. The CDR3 has 15 amino acids. Trimming took 0 bases from V and 5 from J, leaving 11 bases between them. CDR1 LGHDT and CDR2 YNNKEL come from the germline V gene (reference sequence). The CDR3: CASSQDPAGYQPQHF. Written as DNA, the CDR3 is TGTGCCAGCAGCCAAGATCCGGCAGGCTATCAGCCCCAGCATTTT.

The J gene is TRBJ1-2, the V gene TRBV7-2; D call uncertain. This CDR3 is 13 amino acids long. V was clipped by 2 bases and J by 8 bases, with 12 bases between them. Germline lookup yields CDR1 SGHTA and CDR2 FQGNSA. The CDR3 is CASSLPVSAGYTF. The CDR3 DNA reads as TGTGCCAGCAGCTTACCTGTTTCGGCAGGCTACACCTTC.

V gene TRBV7-9 combines with J gene TRBJ2-7, with D perhaps TRBD2 (5 bases). Trimming removed 8 bases from V and 0 bases from J, with 11 bases in between. This CDR3 region has 13 residues. Germline V gene sequence: CDR1 SEHNR, CDR2 FQNEAQ (reference sequence). This CDR3 reads CASQSGGSYEQYF. As DNA, the CDR3 is TGTGCCAGCCAAAGCGGAGGCTCCTACGAGCAGTACTTC.

J is TRBJ1-2 and V is TRBV7-9, with a tentative D call TRBD1 (5 bases). The CDR3 consists of 13 residues. V gave up 3 bases and J gave up 8 bases, with 13 bases separating them. Germline V lookup: CDR1 SEHNR, CDR2 FQNEAQ (reference sequence). The CDR3 loop reads CASSLGTPMGYTF. Written as DNA, the CDR3 is TGTGCCAGCAGCTTGGGGACCCCCATGGGCTACACCTTC.

The chain employs TRBV6-2 or TRBV6-3 and TRBJ1-2; possible D gene TRBD1, 6 bases. CDR1 MNHEY and CDR2 SVGEGT come from the germline V gene. CDR3 length: 13 amino acids. The germline V and J ends were trimmed by 6 bases and 5 bases, with 13 bases remaining between them. The CDR3 loop reads CASSQGKDYGYTF. The CDR3 region has the DNA TGTGCCAGCAGCCAGGGGAAGGATTATGGCTACACCTTC.

V usage is TRBV14 and J usage is TRBJ2-2, with D possibly matching TRBD1 (6 bases). Trimming took off 1 base at V and 4 bases at J, with 19 bases between the two ends. Germline V gene lookup returns CDR1 SGHDN and CDR2 FVKESK. The CDR3 loop spans 18 amino acids. In nucleotides, the CDR3 is TGTGCCAGCAGCCAAGTCTTAGCGACAGGATATGTCACCGGGGAGCTGTTTTTT. Its protein product is CASSQVLATGYVTGELFF.

The genes are TRBV5-4 and TRBJ1-6; D may be TRBD1 (6 bases). The CDR3 contains 16 residues. V was trimmed by 9 bases and J by 5 bases, leaving 21 bases between them. The germline gives CDR1 SGHNT, CDR2 YYREEE (reference sequence). For the CDR3, the DNA is TGTGCCAACGACTCGGGACAACGACAGCATAATTCACCCCTCCACTTT. Translating it yields CANDSGQRQHNSPLHF.

The chain employs TRBV3-1 and TRBJ2-7; D gene unclear. The ends were cut back, 3 bases at V and 3 bases at J, with 6 bases in the middle. Germline V gene sequence: CDR1 LGHDT, CDR2 YNNKEL (reference sequence). This CDR3 has 12 residues. The CDR3 bases are TGTGCCAGCAGCCACCGACACTACGAGCAGTACTTC. Translating it yields CASSHRHYEQYF.